The rows below give T cell receptor beta chains drawn from one sample of a study of T cell responses to AZD1222 COVID-19 vaccine. Profiled with immunoSEQ multiplex PCR; TCRdb holds only in-frame clones, not every one. The sample yields under 150,000 clones, around 85% seen once. Material: peripheral blood, obtained on day 0 of AZD1222 vaccination. The origin of the receptors is an adult in good health. Each CDR3 is given with its conserved first and last residue. The D gene is left open where the match is weak. Some rows mark clone size as missing; the rest say once, few, many or name a class of expanded clone.

j_gene: TRBJ1-2; len: 15; v_gene: TRBV29-1; abundance: once; d_gene: -; CDR3aa: CSVEDWREGGYGYTF; CDR3nt: TGCAGCGTTGAAGATTGGAGGGAGGGGGGCTATGGCTACACCTTC
j_gene: TRBJ2-1; len: 16; v_gene: TRBV18; abundance: -; d_gene: TRBD2; CDR3aa: CASSALGLATYNEQFF; CDR3nt: TGTGCCAGCTCAGCCTTGGGACTAGCGACTTACAATGAGCAGTTCTTC
j_gene: TRBJ2-2; len: 15; v_gene: TRBV19; abundance: -; d_gene: -; CDR3aa: CASSMLVANTGELFF; CDR3nt: TGTGCCAGTAGTATGTTGGTCGCGAACACCGGGGAGCTGTTTTTT
j_gene: TRBJ2-7; len: 18; v_gene: TRBV27; abundance: -; d_gene: TRBD2; CDR3aa: CASSRTSGRAVNSYEQYF; CDR3nt: TGTGCCAGCAGCCGGACTAGCGGGAGGGCGGTCAACTCCTACGAGCAGTACTTC
j_gene: TRBJ2-1; len: 12; v_gene: TRBV7-9; abundance: -; d_gene: TRBD1; CDR3aa: CASSVRQGEQFF; CDR3nt: TGTGCCAGCAGCGTCCGACAGGGTGAGCAGTTCTTC
j_gene: TRBJ2-5; len: 10; v_gene: TRBV20-1; abundance: -; d_gene: -; CDR3aa: CSAPLATQYF; CDR3nt: TGCAGTGCCCCGCTTGCGACCCAGTACTTC
j_gene: TRBJ1-1; len: 15; v_gene: TRBV6-5; abundance: -; d_gene: -; CDR3aa: CASSPQDSRGTEAFF; CDR3nt: TGTGCCAGCAGTCCTCAGGACAGTCGGGGCACTGAAGCTTTCTTT
j_gene: TRBJ1-5; len: 14; v_gene: TRBV2; abundance: -; d_gene: -; CDR3aa: CASRDGTRDQPQHF; CDR3nt: TGTGCCAGCAGGGACGGGACCCGAGATCAGCCCCAGCATTTT
j_gene: TRBJ1-1; len: 15; v_gene: TRBV7-9; abundance: -; d_gene: -; CDR3aa: CASSLRLGSGTEAFF; CDR3nt: TGTGCCAGCAGCTTAAGGCTGGGAAGCGGGACTGAAGCTTTCTTT
j_gene: TRBJ2-5; len: 18; v_gene: TRBV5-1; abundance: -; d_gene: TRBD2; CDR3aa: CASSFGLTSGRKQETQYF; CDR3nt: TGCGCCAGCAGCTTCGGTTTAACTAGCGGGAGGAAACAAGAGACCCAGTACTTC
j_gene: TRBJ2-7; len: 14; v_gene: TRBV19; abundance: -; d_gene: TRBD1; CDR3aa: CASSWDRSSYEQYF; CDR3nt: TGTGCCAGTAGTTGGGACAGATCCTCCTACGAGCAGTACTTC
j_gene: TRBJ1-2; len: 11; v_gene: TRBV6-5; abundance: -; d_gene: -; CDR3aa: CASMQGYGYTF; CDR3nt: TGTGCCAGCATGCAGGGCTATGGCTACACCTTC
j_gene: TRBJ2-7; len: 17; v_gene: TRBV9; abundance: -; d_gene: TRBD2; CDR3aa: CASSVGGSGRPPYEQYF; CDR3nt: TGTGCCAGCAGCGTAGGGGGTAGCGGGAGACCACCCTACGAGCAGTACTTC
j_gene: TRBJ1-2; len: 11; v_gene: TRBV29-1; abundance: -; d_gene: -; CDR3aa: CSAAGLYGYTF; CDR3nt: TGCAGCGCTGCTGGGCTCTATGGCTACACCTTC
j_gene: TRBJ2-2; len: 15; v_gene: TRBV3-1/TRBV3-2; abundance: -; d_gene: TRBD1; CDR3aa: CASSQVGQATGELFF; CDR3nt: TGTGCCAGCAGCCAAGTAGGACAGGCCACCGGGGAGCTGTTTTTT
j_gene: TRBJ1-2; len: 16; v_gene: TRBV30; abundance: -; d_gene: -; CDR3aa: CAWSVNSRRRGGGYTF; CDR3nt: TGTGCCTGGAGTGTAAACTCCCGCCGCAGGGGAGGCGGCTACACCTTC
j_gene: TRBJ1-1; len: 14; v_gene: TRBV18; abundance: once; d_gene: -; CDR3aa: CASSPTYMNTEAFF; CDR3nt: TGTGCCAGCTCACCAACATATATGAACACTGAAGCTTTCTTT
j_gene: TRBJ1-6; len: 12; v_gene: TRBV7-9; abundance: -; d_gene: -; CDR3aa: CASSYSNSPLHF; CDR3nt: TGTGCCAGCAGCTACAGTAATTCACCCCTCCACTTT
j_gene: TRBJ1-1; len: 14; v_gene: TRBV6-2/TRBV6-3; abundance: -; d_gene: -; CDR3aa: CASSYSQGTTEAFF; CDR3nt: TGTGCCAGCAGTTACTCCCAGGGCACCACTGAAGCTTTCTTT
j_gene: TRBJ2-3; len: 16; v_gene: TRBV7-3; abundance: once; d_gene: TRBD2; CDR3aa: CASSLRLAGPTDTQYF; CDR3nt: TGTGCCAGCAGCTTAAGGCTAGCGGGACCCACAGATACGCAGTATTTT
j_gene: TRBJ2-7; len: 13; v_gene: TRBV5-4; abundance: -; d_gene: TRBD1; CDR3aa: CASSPWTGREQYF; CDR3nt: TGTGCCAGCAGCCCCTGGACAGGGCGCGAGCAGTACTTC
j_gene: TRBJ2-7; len: 14; v_gene: TRBV4-1; abundance: -; d_gene: -; CDR3aa: CASSQADSAYEQYF; CDR3nt: TGCGCCAGCAGCCAAGCGGACTCAGCTTACGAGCAGTACTTC
j_gene: TRBJ1-1; len: 14; v_gene: TRBV28; abundance: -; d_gene: -; CDR3aa: CASSFSGSNTEAFF; CDR3nt: TGTGCCAGCAGTTTTTCGGGGTCGAACACTGAAGCTTTCTTT
j_gene: TRBJ2-7; len: 16; v_gene: TRBV7-8; abundance: -; d_gene: -; CDR3aa: CASSQRGQGGAYEQYF; CDR3nt: TGTGCCAGCAGCCAAAGAGGACAGGGAGGGGCCTACGAGCAGTACTTC
j_gene: TRBJ2-7; len: 15; v_gene: TRBV5-1; abundance: once; d_gene: TRBD1; CDR3aa: CASSPTDRGTYEQYF; CDR3nt: TGCGCCAGCAGCCCCACCGACAGGGGGACCTACGAGCAGTACTTC
j_gene: TRBJ1-1; len: 13; v_gene: TRBV7-9; abundance: -; d_gene: TRBD1; CDR3aa: CASSLAGGGEAFF; CDR3nt: TGTGCCAGCAGCCTGGCAGGGGGCGGTGAAGCTTTCTTT
j_gene: TRBJ1-1; len: 15; v_gene: TRBV11-2; abundance: -; d_gene: -; CDR3aa: CASSLQGKSGTEAFF; CDR3nt: TGTGCCAGCAGCTTGCAGGGCAAGAGTGGCACTGAAGCTTTCTTT
j_gene: TRBJ2-7; len: 11; v_gene: TRBV5-4; abundance: -; d_gene: -; CDR3aa: CASSWANEQYF; CDR3nt: TGTGCCAGCAGCTGGGCTAACGAGCAGTACTTC
j_gene: TRBJ2-7; len: 12; v_gene: TRBV24-1; abundance: -; d_gene: -; CDR3aa: CATGDGSYEQYF; CDR3nt: TGTGCCACCGGAGACGGCTCCTACGAGCAGTACTTC
j_gene: TRBJ1-2; len: 15; v_gene: TRBV7-8; abundance: once; d_gene: TRBD1; CDR3aa: CASSRSTGENYGYTF; CDR3nt: TGTGCCAGCAGCCGATCGACAGGGGAGAACTATGGCTACACCTTC
j_gene: TRBJ1-6; len: 14; v_gene: TRBV19; abundance: -; d_gene: -; CDR3aa: CASSIRGTGGALHF; CDR3nt: TGTGCCAGTAGTATCCGGGGCACTGGTGGGGCCCTCCACTTT
j_gene: TRBJ1-1; len: 15; v_gene: TRBV29-1; abundance: once; d_gene: TRBD1; CDR3aa: CSVEAPGTGQAEAFF; CDR3nt: TGCAGCGTTGAAGCCCCGGGGACAGGGCAGGCTGAAGCTTTCTTT
j_gene: TRBJ1-2; len: 16; v_gene: TRBV30; abundance: -; d_gene: TRBD1; CDR3aa: CAWSSEGTGGSYGYTF; CDR3nt: TGTGCCTGGAGCTCGGAGGGGACAGGGGGCTCCTATGGCTACACCTTC
j_gene: TRBJ2-1; len: 15; v_gene: TRBV28; abundance: -; d_gene: TRBD2; CDR3aa: CASSFDGGAYNEQFF; CDR3nt: TGTGCCAGCAGTTTTGACGGGGGGGCCTACAATGAGCAGTTCTTC
j_gene: TRBJ2-5; len: 13; v_gene: TRBV5-4; abundance: -; d_gene: TRBD2; CDR3aa: CASSGLAQEAQYF; CDR3nt: TGTGCCAGCAGTGGACTAGCGCAAGAGGCCCAGTACTTC
j_gene: TRBJ2-5; len: 16; v_gene: TRBV7-9; abundance: -; d_gene: -; CDR3aa: CASSLGQGLGGETQYF; CDR3nt: TGTGCCAGCAGCTTAGGTCAGGGTTTAGGGGGAGAGACCCAGTACTTC
j_gene: TRBJ1-4; len: 13; v_gene: TRBV28; abundance: -; d_gene: -; CDR3aa: CASSLGGTEKLFF; CDR3nt: TGTGCCAGCAGTTTGGGGGGTACTGAAAAACTGTTTTTT
j_gene: TRBJ1-1; len: 14; v_gene: TRBV6-2/TRBV6-3; abundance: -; d_gene: TRBD1; CDR3aa: CASSSLQGAAEAFF; CDR3nt: TGTGCCAGCAGTTCCTTACAGGGGGCCGCTGAAGCTTTCTTT
j_gene: TRBJ1-5; len: 15; v_gene: TRBV19; abundance: -; d_gene: -; CDR3aa: CASSLSGNSNQPQHF; CDR3nt: TGTGCCAGTAGCTTATCAGGGAATAGCAATCAGCCCCAGCATTTT